Each of the 22 T cell receptor beta chains below was sequenced from the same sample in a study of T cell repertoires in cytomegalovirus infection. A single record per CDR3 protein comes from TCRdb applying MiXCR to the reads. The sample lists about 310,000 distinct CDR3 sequences; roughly 17% were seen once. Input material: PBMCs. The receptors here all came from a human donor in good health (CMV status not recorded). Some clones in this sample may be carry-over from other donors' samples.

The chain combines TRBV18 with TRBJ2-7; TRBD1 aligns across 7 bases. Germline V gives CDR1 KGHSH, CDR2 LQKENI. The CDR3 extends over 13 amino acids. V shed 6 bases and J 6 bases; nucleotides not matched to a gene: 8. CDR3 loop: CASSGDRDVEQYF. CDR3 in DNA: TGTGCCAGCTCGGGTGACAGGGACGTCGAGCAGTACTTC.

In its sample, this clonotype was seen many times. The J gene is TRBJ1-2, the V gene TRBV7-2; TRBD1 matches 12 bases. V trimming: 2 bases; J trimming: 8 bases; junction bases outside the gene matches: 9. The CDR3 consists of 16 residues. Germline V gene data show CDR1 as SGHTA and CDR2 as FQGNSA. The CDR3: CASSLSPRDRGRGYTF. CDR3 in DNA: TGTGCCAGCAGCTTATCACCCAGGGACAGGGGGCGCGGCTACACCTTC.

The chain combines TRBV24-1 with TRBJ1-3; D remains ambiguous. Trimming shortened V by 9 bases and J by 4 bases, and 6 bases separated the two germline ends. From germline, CDR1 is KGHDR and CDR2 SFDVKD. The CDR3 runs to 11 residues. The CDR3 loop is CATGAGNTIYF. The DNA for the CDR3 is TGTGCCACCGGTGCCGGAAACACCATATATTTT.

This clonotype appeared a few times. This rearrangement joins TRBV24-1 to TRBJ2-1, with TRBD1 matching 10 bases. The germline V gene encodes CDR1 KGHDR and CDR2 SFDVKD. J lost 2 bases, V lost 1 base, and 7 bases had no gene match. The CDR3 is made up of 18 amino acids. The CDR3 region has the DNA TGTGCCACCAGTGATTTAACCGGGACAGGGGAGGCCTACAATGAGCAGTTCTTC. It encodes CATSDLTGTGEAYNEQFF.

This sequence joins TRBV6-1 and TRBJ1-5, with D uncertain. Germline V gene data show CDR1 as MNHNS and CDR2 as SASEGT. V gave up 7 bases and J gave up 0 bases, with 10 bases separating them. The CDR3 length is 14 residues. CDR3 DNA: TGTGCCAGCAATCCGGAATATAGCAATCAGCCCCAGCATTTT. Translating it yields CASNPEYSNQPQHF.

This clonotype was counted at least ten times. The chain carries TRBV28 and TRBJ2-1, with D perhaps TRBD2 (6 bases). The V gene lost 6 bases and the J gene lost 0 bases, with 18 bases spanning the gap. The germline V gene encodes CDR1 MDHEN and CDR2 SYDVKM. The CDR3 totals 17 residues. As DNA, the CDR3 is TGTGCCAGCAGGATCTGGCGGGGTCCCCTCTCCTACAATGAGCAGTTCTTC. Amino acids: CASRIWRGPLSYNEQFF.

This chain uses TRBV7-6 with TRBJ1-3, with D perhaps matching TRBD1 (6 bases). This CDR3 comprises 15 residues. Germline lookup yields CDR1 SGHVS and CDR2 FNYEAQ. V was pared by 3 bases and J by 4 bases, with 13 bases between. The CDR3 coding sequence is TGTGCCAGCAGCTTCGCGGGGGCTCGAGGAAACACCATATATTTT. Translating it yields CASSFAGARGNTIYF.

V and J are TRBV2 and TRBJ2-1; unclear D gene. CDR1 and CDR2 (germline): SNHLY, FYNNEI. This CDR3 is built from 16 residues. Deletions cut 6 bases from V and 4 bases from J, with 19 bases between. The CDR3 sequence is CASSRKGFTLYNEQFF. CDR3 nucleotides: TGTGCCAGCAGCAGGAAAGGGTTTACGTTGTACAATGAGCAGTTCTTC. Drawing the rest from reference TRBV2 and TRBJ2-1, the complete variable domain is EPEVTQTPSHQVTQMGQEVILRCVPISNHLYFYWYRQILGQKVEFLVSFYNNEISEKSEIFDDQFSVERPDGSNFTLKIRSTKLEDSAMYFCASSRKGFTLYNEQFFGPGTRLTVL.

This clonotype was seen many times. V and J are TRBV6-2 or TRBV6-3 and TRBJ1-5; maybe TRBD1 (5 bases). CDR1 and CDR2 from the germline V gene are MNHEY and SVGEGT. Trimming stripped 8 bases from V and 7 bases from J, with 21 bases between. The CDR3 sequence is 15 residues long. The CDR3 DNA follows: TGTGCCAGCGGCTGGGACCCTGGGCATGGCCAGCCCCAGCATTTT. It translates to CASGWDPGHGQPQHF.

J is TRBJ1-3 and V is TRBV20-1; 10 nucleotides align to TRBD1. The CDR3 extends over 13 amino acids. Germline CDR1 is DFQATT and CDR2 is SNEGSKA (reference sequence). J gave up 3 bases and V 6 bases, and 2 bases lay outside the gene matches. This chain's CDR3 is CSAGTGVGNTIYF. The CDR3 coding sequence is TGCAGTGCGGGGACAGGGGTTGGAAACACCATATATTTT.

This clonotype turned up a few times. The chain carries TRBV10-3 and TRBJ2-7; D remains unclear. Germline CDR1 reads ENHRY; CDR2 reads SYGVKD. The CDR3 is 11 residues long. V was cut by 6 bases and J by 0 bases, with 3 bases left in between. The CDR3 sequence is CAISNSYEQYF. CDR3 sequence (DNA): TGTGCCATCAGCAACTCCTACGAGCAGTACTTC.

This clonotype was counted only a few times. The rearrangement uses TRBV6-1 and TRBJ2-1; a possible D gene is TRBD1 (6 bases). Trimming shortened V by 3 bases and J by 2 bases, and 14 bases separated the two germline ends. This CDR3 has 16 residues. Germline assignment: CDR1 MNHNS and CDR2 SASEGT. As DNA, the CDR3 is TGTGCCAGCAGTGAGTTATTACAGGGAACCTACAATGAGCAGTTCTTC. Protein product: CASSELLQGTYNEQFF.

V and J are TRBV6-1 and TRBJ1-5; D perhaps matches TRBD1 (6 bases). The CDR3 extends over 14 amino acids. V lost 7 bases and J 4 bases, leaving 14 bases between the germline ends. Looked up from germline, CDR1 is MNHNS and CDR2 is SASEGT. CDR3 DNA: TGTGCCAGCACCGGAACACAGGGAAATCAGCCCCAGCATTTT. Protein product: CASTGTQGNQPQHF.

This chain connects TRBV12-3 or TRBV12-4 to TRBJ2-3; no firm D call. This CDR3 comprises 14 residues. Trimming shortened V by 3 bases and J by 1 base, and 8 bases separated the two germline ends. The CDR3 spells CASSFPTRTDTQYF. The CDR3 DNA reads as TGTGCCAGCAGTTTCCCCACTCGCACAGATACGCAGTATTTT.

This clonotype was found once. At one boundary the junction diverges from the germline segment, which might be a read error. This sequence joins TRBV4-1 and TRBJ2-1; D might be TRBD1 (6 bases). CDR3 length equals 15 residues. CDR1 MGHRA and CDR2 YSYEKL come from the germline V gene. CDR3 region: CASSQTSGHDNEQFF. The CDR3 bases are TGTGCCAGCAGCCAAACCTCGGGACATGACAATGAGCAGTTCTTC.

The CDR3 loop reads CSVETDSYEQYF. DNA of the CDR3: TGCAGTGTTGAGACGGATTCCTACGAGCAGTACTTC. V usage is TRBV20-1 and J usage is TRBJ2-7; D not resolved. Germline V gene sequence: CDR1 DFQATT, CDR2 SNEGSKA (reference sequence). V was shortened by 7 bases and J by 1 base, with 11 bases between the two germline ends. The CDR3 is 12 residues long.

The CDR3 region has the DNA TGTGCCACCAGCAGGGACAGGGGATCGTGGGAGCAGTACTTC. It is translated as CATSRDRGSWEQYF. This chain links TRBV15 with TRBJ2-7, with TRBD1 identical over 9 bases. CDR1 LNHNV and CDR2 YYDKDF come from the germline V gene (reference sequence). This CDR3 has 14 amino acids. The V and J ends lost 3 bases and 7 bases, in that order; junction bases with no gene match: 7.

This clonotype was detected only a few times. The chain is built from TRBV12-3 or TRBV12-4 and TRBJ2-2, with D uncertain. The CDR3 covers 14 residues. The V end was cut by 6 bases, the J end by 2 bases, with 10 bases between. The CDR3: CASRLDQNTGELFF. DNA for the CDR3: TGTGCCAGCAGATTGGACCAAAACACCGGGGAGCTGTTTTTT.

A few counts support this clonotype. The chain is built from TRBV4-3 and TRBJ2-1, with a weak D call TRBD1 (6 bases). CDR1 LGHNA and CDR2 YSLEER come from the germline V gene. Trimming pared 3 bases from V and 3 bases from J, leaving 24 bases between. The length of the CDR3 is 19 residues. The CDR3 DNA is TGCGCCAGCAGCCAGCGGCCTCAAGAAACAGGGCCTATCTACAATGAGCAGTTCTTC. It codes for CASSQRPQETGPIYNEQFF.

The chain employs TRBV5-1 and TRBJ2-2, with 7 bases lining up with TRBD1. Germline-derived CDR1 and CDR2 are SGHRS and YFSETQ. J was trimmed by 0 bases and V by 3 bases; bases with no gene match: 5. This CDR3 region has 16 residues. The CDR3: CASSWTGTANTGELFF. The CDR3 bases are TGCGCCAGCAGCTGGACCGGGACAGCGAACACCGGGGAGCTGTTTTTT.

This clonotype was observed at least ten times. This chain uses TRBV7-2 with TRBJ1-2; tentative D call: TRBD1 (5 bases). From germline, CDR1 is SGHTA and CDR2 FQGNSA. The CDR3 contains 15 residues. The V gene lost 1 base and the J gene lost 0 bases, with 9 bases spanning the gap. Here the CDR3 reads CASSLVAGTNYGYTF. In DNA form, the CDR3 reads TGTGCCAGCAGCTTAGTCGCAGGGACTAACTATGGCTACACCTTC.

This clonotype was seen repeatedly, ten times or more. This rearrangement joins TRBV28 to TRBJ1-1; D not resolved. Germline V gene data show CDR1 as MDHEN and CDR2 as SYDVKM. Trimming removed 3 bases at V and 1 base at J, with 9 bases between. The CDR3 is made up of 14 amino acids. Here the CDR3 DNA reads TGTGCCAGCAGTTTTCGGGCAAGGAACACTGAAGCTTTCTTT. This codes for CASSFRARNTEAFF.